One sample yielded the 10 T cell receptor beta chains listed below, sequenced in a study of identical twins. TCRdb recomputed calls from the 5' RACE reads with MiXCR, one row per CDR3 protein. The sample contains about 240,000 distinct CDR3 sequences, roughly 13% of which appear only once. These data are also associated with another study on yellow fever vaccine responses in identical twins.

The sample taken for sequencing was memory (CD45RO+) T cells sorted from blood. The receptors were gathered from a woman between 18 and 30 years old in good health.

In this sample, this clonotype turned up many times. The CDR3 region is CSVGWRNTDTQYF. CDR3 bases: TGCAGCGTTGGGTGGCGGAACACAGATACGCAGTATTTT. This chain uses TRBV29-1 with TRBJ2-3; D uncertain. V gave up 4 bases and J gave up 2 bases, with 10 bases separating them. The V gene's germline CDR1 is SQVTM and CDR2 ANQGSEA. CDR3 length equals 13 residues.

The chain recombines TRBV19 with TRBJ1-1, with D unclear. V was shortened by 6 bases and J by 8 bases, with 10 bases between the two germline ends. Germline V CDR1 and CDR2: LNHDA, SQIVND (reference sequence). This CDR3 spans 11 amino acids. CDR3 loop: CASRERMEAFF. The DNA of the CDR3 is TGTGCCAGTAGGGAGAGAATGGAAGCTTTCTTT.

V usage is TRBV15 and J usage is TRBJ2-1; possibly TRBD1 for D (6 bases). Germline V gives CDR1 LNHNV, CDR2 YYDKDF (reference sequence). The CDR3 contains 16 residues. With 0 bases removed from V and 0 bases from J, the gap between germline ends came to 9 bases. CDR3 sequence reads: CATSREVGASYNEQFF. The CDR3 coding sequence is TGTGCCACCAGCAGAGAAGTGGGGGCCTCCTACAATGAGCAGTTCTTC.

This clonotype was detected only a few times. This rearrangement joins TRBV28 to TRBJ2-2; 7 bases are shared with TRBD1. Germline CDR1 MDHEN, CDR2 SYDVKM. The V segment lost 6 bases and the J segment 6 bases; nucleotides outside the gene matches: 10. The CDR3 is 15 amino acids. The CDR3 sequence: CASSRLTGAPGELFF. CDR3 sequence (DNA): TGTGCCAGCAGCCGTCTTACAGGGGCGCCCGGGGAGCTGTTTTTT. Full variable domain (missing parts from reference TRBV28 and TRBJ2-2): DVKVTQSSRYLVKRTGEKVFLECVQDMDHENMFWYRQDPGLGLRLIYFSYDVKMKEKGDIPEGYSVSREKKERFSLILESASTNQTSMYLCASSRLTGAPGELFFGEGSRLTVL.

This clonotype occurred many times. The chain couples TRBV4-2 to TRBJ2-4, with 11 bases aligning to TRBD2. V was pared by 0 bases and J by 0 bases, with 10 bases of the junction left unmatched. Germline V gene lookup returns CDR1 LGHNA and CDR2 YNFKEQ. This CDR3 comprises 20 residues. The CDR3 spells CASSQEPGLAGTLAKNIQYF. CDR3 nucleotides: TGTGCCAGCAGCCAAGAGCCCGGACTAGCGGGCACTCTAGCCAAAAACATTCAGTACTTC.

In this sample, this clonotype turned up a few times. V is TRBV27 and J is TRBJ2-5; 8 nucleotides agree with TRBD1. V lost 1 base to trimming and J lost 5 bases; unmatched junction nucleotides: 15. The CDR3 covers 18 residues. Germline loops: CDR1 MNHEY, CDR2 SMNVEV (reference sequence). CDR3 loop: CASSLWGQEGDPGETQYF. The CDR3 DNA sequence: TGTGCCAGCAGTTTATGGGGACAGGAGGGGGACCCCGGGGAGACCCAGTACTTC.

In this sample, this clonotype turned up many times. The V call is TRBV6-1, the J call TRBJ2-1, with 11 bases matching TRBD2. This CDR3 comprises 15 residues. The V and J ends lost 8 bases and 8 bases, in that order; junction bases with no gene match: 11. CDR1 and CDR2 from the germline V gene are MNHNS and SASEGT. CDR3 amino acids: CASRLAGGREHEQFF. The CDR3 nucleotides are TGTGCCAGCCGCCTAGCGGGAGGCCGTGAACATGAGCAGTTCTTC.

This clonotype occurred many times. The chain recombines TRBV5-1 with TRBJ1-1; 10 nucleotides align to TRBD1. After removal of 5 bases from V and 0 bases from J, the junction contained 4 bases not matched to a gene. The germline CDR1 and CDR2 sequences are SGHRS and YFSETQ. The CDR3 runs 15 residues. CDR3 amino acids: CASRGTGAMNTEAFF. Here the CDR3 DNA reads TGCGCCAGCAGGGGGACAGGGGCAATGAACACTGAAGCTTTCTTT.

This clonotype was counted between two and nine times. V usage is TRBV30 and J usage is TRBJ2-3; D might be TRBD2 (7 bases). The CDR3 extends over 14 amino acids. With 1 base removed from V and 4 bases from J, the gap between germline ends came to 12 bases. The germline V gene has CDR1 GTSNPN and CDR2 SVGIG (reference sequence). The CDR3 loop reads CAWSEGGLPDTQYF. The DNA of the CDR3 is TGTGCCTGGAGTGAGGGGGGGCTCCCAGATACGCAGTATTTT. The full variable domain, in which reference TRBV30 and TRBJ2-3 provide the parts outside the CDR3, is SQTIHQWPATLVQPVGSPLSLECTVEGTSNPNLYWYRQAAGRGLQLLFYSVGIGQISSEVPQNLSASRPQDRQFILSSKKLLLSDSGFYLCAWSEGGLPDTQYFGPGTRLTVL.

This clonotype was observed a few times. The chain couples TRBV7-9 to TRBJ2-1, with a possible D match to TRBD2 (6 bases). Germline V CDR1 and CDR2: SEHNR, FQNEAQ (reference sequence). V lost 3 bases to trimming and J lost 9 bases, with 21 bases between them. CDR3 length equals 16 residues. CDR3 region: CASSFLLALSSSEQFF. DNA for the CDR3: TGTGCCAGCAGCTTTTTACTAGCTCTATCTTCCAGTGAGCAGTTCTTC.